The clone carrying this T cell receptor (beta chain) was seen repeatedly, ten times or more. Its target is unknown. This CDR3 contains 24 residues. Trimming took 5 bases from V and 0 from J; bases not matched to a gene: 28. Using its own MiXCR run on the reads, TCRdb lists one record per CDR3 protein. This sample carries over 100,000 distinct CDR3 sequences, roughly 9.1% of them seen once, and the ten largest clones take 25% to 40%. These data originate in a study of T cell repertoires in cytomegalovirus infection. The wider study: Shared public TCR beta signatures pointed to both CMV infection and a matching HLA type. Study-wide points: Individuals carrying CMV plus the relevant HLA were identified by cumulative frequency of public TCR beta families.

The chain carries TRBV12-3 or TRBV12-4 and TRBJ1-4, with 9 bases aligning to TRBD1. This sequence originates from a human donor in good health (CMV status not recorded). Some clones in this sample may be carry-over from other donors' samples. The sample comprised PBMCs, sequenced either directly or after in vitro stimulation (not recorded which). The CDR3 DNA reads as TGTGCCAGCAGTCCAATCCCTGGACAGGGGCCGGTTCTCGGGGGACTAGCAACTAATGAAAAACTGTTTTTT. Its translation: CASSPIPGQGPVLGGLATNEKLFF.